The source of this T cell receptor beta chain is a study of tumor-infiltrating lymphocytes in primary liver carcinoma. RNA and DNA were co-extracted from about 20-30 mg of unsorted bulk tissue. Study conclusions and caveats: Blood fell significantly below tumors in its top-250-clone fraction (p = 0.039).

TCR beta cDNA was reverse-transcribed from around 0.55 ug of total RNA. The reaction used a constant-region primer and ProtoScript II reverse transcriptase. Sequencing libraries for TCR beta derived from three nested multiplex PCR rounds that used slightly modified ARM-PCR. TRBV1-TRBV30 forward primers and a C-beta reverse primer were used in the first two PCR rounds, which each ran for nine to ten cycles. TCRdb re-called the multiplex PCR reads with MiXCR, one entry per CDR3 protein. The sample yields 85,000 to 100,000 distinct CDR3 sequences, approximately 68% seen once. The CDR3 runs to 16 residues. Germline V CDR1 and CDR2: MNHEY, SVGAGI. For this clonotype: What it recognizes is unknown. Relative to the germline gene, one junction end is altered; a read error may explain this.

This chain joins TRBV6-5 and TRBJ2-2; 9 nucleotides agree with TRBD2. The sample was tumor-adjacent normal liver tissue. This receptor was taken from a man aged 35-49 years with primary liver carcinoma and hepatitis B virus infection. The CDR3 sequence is CASSYGVAGVTGELFF. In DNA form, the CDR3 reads TGTGCCAGCAGTTACGGGGTAGCGGGAGTCACCGGGGAACTGTTTTTT.